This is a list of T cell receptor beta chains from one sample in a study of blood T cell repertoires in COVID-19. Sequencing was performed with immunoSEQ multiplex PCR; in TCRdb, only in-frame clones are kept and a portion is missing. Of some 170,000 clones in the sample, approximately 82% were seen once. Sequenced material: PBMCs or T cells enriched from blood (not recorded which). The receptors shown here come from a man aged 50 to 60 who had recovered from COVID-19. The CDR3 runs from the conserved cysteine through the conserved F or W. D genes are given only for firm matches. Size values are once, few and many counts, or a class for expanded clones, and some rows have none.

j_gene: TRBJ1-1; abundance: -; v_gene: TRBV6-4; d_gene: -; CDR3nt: TGTGCCAGCAGTCAGGACAGGAACACTGAAGCTTTCTTT; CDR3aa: CASSQDRNTEAFF
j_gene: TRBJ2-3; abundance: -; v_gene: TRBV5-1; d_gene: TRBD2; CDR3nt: TGCGCCAGCAGCTTTCCCTATAGCGGGGGCACAGATACGCAGTATTTT; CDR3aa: CASSFPYSGGTDTQYF
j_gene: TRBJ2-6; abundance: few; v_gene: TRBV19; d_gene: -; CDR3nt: TGTGCCAGTAGTGGACAGATTCCCCTCGGGGCCAACGTCCTGACTTTC; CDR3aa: CASSGQIPLGANVLTF
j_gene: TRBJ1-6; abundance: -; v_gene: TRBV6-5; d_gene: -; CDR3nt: TGTGCCAGCAGTTTTCCAGGGATTTCACCCCTCCACTTT; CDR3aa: CASSFPGISPLHF
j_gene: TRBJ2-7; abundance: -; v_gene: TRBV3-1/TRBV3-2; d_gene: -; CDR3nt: TGTGCCAGCAGCCTGCTTGTGGGGGGCGAGCAGTACTTC; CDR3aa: CASSLLVGGEQYF
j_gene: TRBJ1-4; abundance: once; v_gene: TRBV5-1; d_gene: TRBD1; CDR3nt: TGCGCCAGCAGCTTGGCCACGACAGGGAATGAAAAACTGTTTTTT; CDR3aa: CASSLATTGNEKLFF
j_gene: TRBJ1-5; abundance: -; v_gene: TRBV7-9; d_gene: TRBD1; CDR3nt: TGTGCCAGCAGCTCGGACAGGGAGAGCCATCAGCCCCAGCATTTT; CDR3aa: CASSSDRESHQPQHF
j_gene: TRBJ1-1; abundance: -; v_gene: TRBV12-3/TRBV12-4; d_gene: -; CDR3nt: TGTGCCAGCAGTTTCAGGGGCGAAGCTTTCTTT; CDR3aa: CASSFRGEAFF
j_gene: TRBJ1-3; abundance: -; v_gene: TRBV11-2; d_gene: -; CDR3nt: TGTGCCAGCAGCCGTGGAAACACCATATATTTT; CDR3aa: CASSRGNTIYF
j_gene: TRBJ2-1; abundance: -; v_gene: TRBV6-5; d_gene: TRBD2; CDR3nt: TGTGCCAGCATCCCGGCGACTAGCAGTGAGCAGTTCTTC; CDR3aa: CASIPATSSEQFF
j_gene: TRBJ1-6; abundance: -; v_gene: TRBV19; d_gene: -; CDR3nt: TGTGCCAGTAGTGTGGGGCAGGCCGGGCTCCTCCACTTT; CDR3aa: CASSVGQAGLLHF
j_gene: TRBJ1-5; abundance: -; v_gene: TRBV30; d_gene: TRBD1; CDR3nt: TGTGCCTGGAGTGTACAAGGACAGGGTATACAGCATTTT; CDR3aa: CAWSVQGQGIQHF
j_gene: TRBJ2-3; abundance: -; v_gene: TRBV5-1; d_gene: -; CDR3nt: TGCGCCAGCAGCTTGGCCGGGGGGCCTAGCACAGATACGCAGTATTTT; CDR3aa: CASSLAGGPSTDTQYF
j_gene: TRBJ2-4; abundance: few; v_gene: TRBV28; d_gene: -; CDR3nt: TGTGCCAGCAGCCTCCGGGACTGGAACATTCAGTACTTC; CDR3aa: CASSLRDWNIQYF
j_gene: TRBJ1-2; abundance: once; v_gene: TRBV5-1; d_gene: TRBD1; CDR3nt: TGCGCCAGCAGAATGACAGGGCTTAACTATGGCTACACCTTC; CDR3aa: CASRMTGLNYGYTF
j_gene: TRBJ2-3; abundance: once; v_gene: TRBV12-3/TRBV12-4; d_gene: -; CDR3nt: TGTGCCAGCACCTTGGGGGGGGCCACGCAGTATTTT; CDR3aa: CASTLGGATQYF
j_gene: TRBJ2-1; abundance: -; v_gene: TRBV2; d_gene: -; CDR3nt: TGTGCCAGCAGTAGTGGAGGGGACAATGAGCAGTTCTTC; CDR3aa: CASSSGGDNEQFF
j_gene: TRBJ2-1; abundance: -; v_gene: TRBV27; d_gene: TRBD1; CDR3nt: TGTGCCAGCAGTTCACCCGGGACAGGGTATGAGCAGTTCTTC; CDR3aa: CASSSPGTGYEQFF
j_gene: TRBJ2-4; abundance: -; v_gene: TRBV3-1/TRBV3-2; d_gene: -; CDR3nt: TGTGCCAGCAGCCAAGAGCCTACGATAGCCAAAAACATTCAGTACTTC; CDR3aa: CASSQEPTIAKNIQYF
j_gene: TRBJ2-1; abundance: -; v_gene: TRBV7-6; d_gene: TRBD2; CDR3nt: TGTGCCAGCAGCTTAGGTGTCGCCGCTAGCGGGGGGCTTTCCAATGAGCAGTTCTTC; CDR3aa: CASSLGVAASGGLSNEQFF
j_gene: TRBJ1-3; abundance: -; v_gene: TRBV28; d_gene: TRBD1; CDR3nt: TGTGCCAGCAGTTTTCCGGGACAGGGTAGCGGAAACACCATATATTTT; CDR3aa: CASSFPGQGSGNTIYF
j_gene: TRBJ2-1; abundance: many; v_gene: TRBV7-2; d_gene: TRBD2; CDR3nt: TGTGCCAGCAGCTTAGCCTCGGGACTAGGTGAGCAGTTCTTC; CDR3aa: CASSLASGLGEQFF
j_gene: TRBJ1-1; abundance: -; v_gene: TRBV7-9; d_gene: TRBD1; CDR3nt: TGTGCCAGCAGCAACCCGGGACAGGGTTTCACTGAAGCTTTCTTT; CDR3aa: CASSNPGQGFTEAFF
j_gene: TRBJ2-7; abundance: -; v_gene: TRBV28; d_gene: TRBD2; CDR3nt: TGTGCCAGCACCACGGGAGGGATCGACGAGCAGTACTTC; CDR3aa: CASTTGGIDEQYF
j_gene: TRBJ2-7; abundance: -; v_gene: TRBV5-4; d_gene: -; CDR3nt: TGTGCCAGCAGCTCCTCGGGGGTGTACGAGCAGTACTTC; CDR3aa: CASSSSGVYEQYF
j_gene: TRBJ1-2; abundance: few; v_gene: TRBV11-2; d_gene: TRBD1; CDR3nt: TGTGCCAGCAGCTTCAGGGGGCCCAACTATGGCTACACCTTC; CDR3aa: CASSFRGPNYGYTF
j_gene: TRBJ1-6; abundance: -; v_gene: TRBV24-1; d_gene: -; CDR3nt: TGTGCCACCAGTCCCTGTCCGGTGCACTATAATTCACCCCTCCACTTT; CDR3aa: CATSPCPVHYNSPLHF
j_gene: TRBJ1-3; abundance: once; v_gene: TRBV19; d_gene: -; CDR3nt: TGTGCCAGTAGTATCGGTTACAGGAGTGCTGGAAACACCATATATTTT; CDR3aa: CASSIGYRSAGNTIYF
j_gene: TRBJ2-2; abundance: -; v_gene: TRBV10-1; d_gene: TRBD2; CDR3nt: TGCGCCAGCAGTGATTCTAGCGGGGATATTCTCGGGGAGCTGTTTTTT; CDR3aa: CASSDSSGDILGELFF
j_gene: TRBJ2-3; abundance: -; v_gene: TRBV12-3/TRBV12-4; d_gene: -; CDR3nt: TGTGCCAGCAGTTTCGTCCCAGATACGCAGTATTTT; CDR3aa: CASSFVPDTQYF
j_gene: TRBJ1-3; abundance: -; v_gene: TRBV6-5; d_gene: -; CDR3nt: TGTGCCAGCACCGTTGTCCAAGCCTCTGGAAACACCATATATTTT; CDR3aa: CASTVVQASGNTIYF
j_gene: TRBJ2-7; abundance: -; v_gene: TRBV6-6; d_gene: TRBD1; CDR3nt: TGTGCCAGCAGTTACACCGGGACAGTCTCCTACGAGCAGTACTTC; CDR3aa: CASSYTGTVSYEQYF
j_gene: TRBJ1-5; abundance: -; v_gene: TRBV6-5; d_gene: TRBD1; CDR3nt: TGTGCCAGCAGTCGGGACAGGGGGAGCAATCAGCCCCAGCATTTT; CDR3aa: CASSRDRGSNQPQHF
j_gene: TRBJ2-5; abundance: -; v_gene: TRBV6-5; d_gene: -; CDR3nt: TGTGCCAGCAGGCAGGCAGGCGCAGAGACCCAGTACTTC; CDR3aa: CASRQAGAETQYF
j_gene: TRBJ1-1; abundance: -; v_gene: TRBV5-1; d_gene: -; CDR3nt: TGCGCCAGCAGCTTGGTGGGAGAAAACACTGAAGCTTTCTTT; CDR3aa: CASSLVGENTEAFF
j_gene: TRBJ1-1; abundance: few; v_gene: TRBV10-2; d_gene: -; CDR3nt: TGCGCCAGCAGTGCCCCCAAGGGGGGGCGGACTGAAGCTTTCTTT; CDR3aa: CASSAPKGGRTEAFF
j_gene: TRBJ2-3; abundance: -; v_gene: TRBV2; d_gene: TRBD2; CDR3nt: TGTGCCAGCACGCTAGCGGGGGGGCTAGATACGCAGTATTTT; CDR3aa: CASTLAGGLDTQYF
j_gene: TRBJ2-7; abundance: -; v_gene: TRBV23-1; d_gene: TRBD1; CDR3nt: TGCGCCAGCAGAGGACAGGGGTTCCTCTACGAGCAGTACTTC; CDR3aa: CASRGQGFLYEQYF
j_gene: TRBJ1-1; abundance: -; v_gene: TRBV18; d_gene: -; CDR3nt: TGTGCCAGCTCACCAAGGTCCGGAGAAAACACTGAAGCTTTCTTT; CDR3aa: CASSPRSGENTEAFF
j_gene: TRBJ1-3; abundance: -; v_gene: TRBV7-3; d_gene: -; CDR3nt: TGTGCCAGCAGCCCGGGGACAGGAAACACCATATATTTT; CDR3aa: CASSPGTGNTIYF
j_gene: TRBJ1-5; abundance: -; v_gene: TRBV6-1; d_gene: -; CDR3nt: TGTGCCAGCACCATCGCGGGTCAGAACAATCAGCCCCAGCATTTT; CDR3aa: CASTIAGQNNQPQHF
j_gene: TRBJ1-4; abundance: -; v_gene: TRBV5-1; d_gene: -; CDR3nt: TGCGCCAGCAGCCCCGTGACAGGACGGCATGAAAAACTGTTTTTT; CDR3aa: CASSPVTGRHEKLFF
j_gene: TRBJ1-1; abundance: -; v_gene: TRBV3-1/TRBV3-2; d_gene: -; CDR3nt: TGTGCCAGCAGCCAAAGGGTGGGGGGTTCTGCTTTCTTT; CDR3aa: CASSQRVGGSAFF
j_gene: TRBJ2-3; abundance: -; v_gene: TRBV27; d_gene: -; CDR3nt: TGTGCCAGCAGTTTTTCAGTCACAGATACGCAGTATTTT; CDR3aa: CASSFSVTDTQYF
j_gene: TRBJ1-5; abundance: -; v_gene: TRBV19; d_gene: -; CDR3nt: TGTGCCAGTAGTAGGCCGAGGGACGGAGGGAATCAGCCCCAGCATTTT; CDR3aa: CASSRPRDGGNQPQHF
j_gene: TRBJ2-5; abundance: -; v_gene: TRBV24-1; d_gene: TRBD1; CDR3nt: TGTGCCACCAGTGGCGTCGGGACAGGGGAAGAGACCCAGTACTTC; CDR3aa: CATSGVGTGEETQYF
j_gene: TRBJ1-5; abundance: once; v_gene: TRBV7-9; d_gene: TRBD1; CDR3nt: TGTGCCAGCAGACCTGACAGGGTCAATCAGCCCCAGCATTTT; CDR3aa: CASRPDRVNQPQHF
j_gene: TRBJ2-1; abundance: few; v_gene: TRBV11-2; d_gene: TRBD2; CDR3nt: TGTGCCAGCAGCTTAGAACGGCTAGCGGGTCATGAGCAGTTCTTC; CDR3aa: CASSLERLAGHEQFF
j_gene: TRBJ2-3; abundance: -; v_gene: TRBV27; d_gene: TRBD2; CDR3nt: TGTGCCAGCGGCAGGGAGGGTCCAGATACGCAGTATTTT; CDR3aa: CASGREGPDTQYF
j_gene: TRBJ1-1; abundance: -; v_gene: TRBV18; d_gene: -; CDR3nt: TGTGCCAGCTCACCACAAGGGGTCTCTTCTGAAGCTTTCTTT; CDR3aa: CASSPQGVSSEAFF
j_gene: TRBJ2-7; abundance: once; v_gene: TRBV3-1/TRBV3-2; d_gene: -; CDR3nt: TGTGCCAGCAGCCAAGTAGGTGGGGCACTGACCAGGGTTTACGAGCAGTACTTC; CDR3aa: CASSQVGGALTRVYEQYF
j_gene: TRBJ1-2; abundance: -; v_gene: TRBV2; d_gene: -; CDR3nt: TGTGCCAGCAGTGAAGCCAGGGTTATAGGCTACACCTTC; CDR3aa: CASSEARVIGYTF
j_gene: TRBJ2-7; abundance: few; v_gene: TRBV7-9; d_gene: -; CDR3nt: TGTGCCAGCAGCTTTTCAGGCGAGCAGTACTTC; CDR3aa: CASSFSGEQYF
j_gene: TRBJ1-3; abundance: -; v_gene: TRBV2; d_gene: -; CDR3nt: TGTGCCAGCAGTGAAGACAGGAACTCTGGAAACACCATATATTTT; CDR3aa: CASSEDRNSGNTIYF
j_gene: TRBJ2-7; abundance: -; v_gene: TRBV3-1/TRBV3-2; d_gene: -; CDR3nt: TGTGCCAGCAGCCCTAGACAGGGAGGTGTAGGCGAGCAGTACTTC; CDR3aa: CASSPRQGGVGEQYF
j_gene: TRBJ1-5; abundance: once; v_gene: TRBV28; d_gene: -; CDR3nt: TGTGCCACCTACGCAGGGTCTTATCAGCCCCAGCATTTT; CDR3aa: CATYAGSYQPQHF
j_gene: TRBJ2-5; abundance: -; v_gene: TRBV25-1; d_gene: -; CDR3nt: TGTGCCAGCAGTCTCGCTAGCGCAGCGACGGAGACCCAGTACTTC; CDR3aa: CASSLASAATETQYF
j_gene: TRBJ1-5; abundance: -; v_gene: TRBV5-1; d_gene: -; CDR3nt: TGCGCCAGCAGCTTCGGGGGGGCCGATCAGCCCCAGCATTTT; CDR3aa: CASSFGGADQPQHF
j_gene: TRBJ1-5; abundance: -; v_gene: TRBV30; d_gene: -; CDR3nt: TGTGCCTGGTCCTACGGCAATCAGCCCCAGCATTTT; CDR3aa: CAWSYGNQPQHF
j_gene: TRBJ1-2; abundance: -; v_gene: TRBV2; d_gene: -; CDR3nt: TGTGCCAGAAACGGACAGACCGACTATGGCTACACCTTC; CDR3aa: CARNGQTDYGYTF